The 19 T cell receptor beta chains listed next were all sequenced from one sample in a study of blood T cell repertoires in COVID-19. TCRdb's table, derived via immunoSEQ multiplex PCR, lists solely in-frame clones and lacks some. Here the sample spans under 50,000 clones, 77% being singletons. Specimen: peripheral blood. All receptors come from a human donor with active or convalescent COVID-19. The donor label of this sample is uncertain.

V usage is TRBV2 and J usage is TRBJ1-5, with TRBD1 matching 9 bases. CDR3 length: 15 amino acids. The V gene's germline CDR1 is SNHLY and CDR2 FYNNEI. V lost 6 bases and J lost 2; bases outside the gene matches: 5. CDR3 sequence: CASSIQGARNQPQHF. In DNA, the CDR3 is TGTGCCAGCAGCATACAGGGGGCGCGCAATCAGCCCCAGCATTTT.

The V gene is TRBV4-2, the J gene TRBJ2-1, with 8 bases aligning to TRBD2. In germline, CDR1 is LGHNA, CDR2 YNFKEQ. Trimming took 4 bases from V and 7 from J; bases not matched to a gene: 12. CDR3 size: 16 residues. CDR3 amino acids: CASSLKPGLVGNEQFF. For the CDR3, the DNA is TGTGCCAGCAGCCTAAAACCGGGACTAGTGGGGAATGAGCAGTTCTTC.

The genes are TRBV4-2 and TRBJ1-5; 8 bases are a match to TRBD1. CDR1 is LGHNA and CDR2 is YNFKEQ in the germline V gene. This CDR3 has 19 residues. V lost 1 base and J lost 6; bases outside the gene matches: 17. CDR3 protein: CASSQGGVRAGGNVQPQHF. The CDR3 nucleotides are TGTGCCAGCAGCCAAGGGGGAGTGAGGGCAGGGGGCAACGTTCAGCCCCAGCATTTT.

The chain links TRBV6-4 to TRBJ2-7; TRBD2 agrees at 9 bases. CDR1 is MRHNA, CDR2 SNTAGT, per germline. The CDR3 sequence is 14 residues long. V gave up 5 bases and J gave up 0 bases; unmatched junction bases: 2. The CDR3 coding sequence is TGTGCCAGCAGTCCGACTAGCGGCTCCTACGAGCAGTACTTC. Translation: CASSPTSGSYEQYF.

The chain links TRBV7-3 to TRBJ2-3; 15 bases are a match to TRBD2. Germline V gene lookup returns CDR1 SGHTA and CDR2 FQGTGA. Trimming cost V 5 bases and J 5 bases; bases outside gene matches: 5. The CDR3 length is 16 residues. The DNA of the CDR3 is TGTGCCAGCAGCCCCGGACTAGCGGGAGGGCGAGATACGCAGTATTTT. Its translation is CASSPGLAGGRDTQYF. Supplemented by reference TRBV7-3 and TRBJ2-3, the full variable domain reads GAGVSQTPSNKVTEKGKYVELRCDPISGHTALYWYRQSLGQGPEFLIYFQGTGAADDSGLPNDRFFAVRPEGSVSTLKIQRTERGDSAVYLCASSPGLAGGRDTQYFGPGTRLTVL.

The rearrangement uses TRBV3-1 (or the pseudogene TRBV3-2) and TRBJ2-4; tentatively, D is TRBD2 (7 bases). Germline values: CDR1 LGHDT, CDR2 YNNKEL (reference sequence). The ends were cut back, 3 bases at V and 6 bases at J, with 18 bases in the middle. The CDR3 contains 16 residues. The DNA of the CDR3 is TGTGCCAGCAGCCAGCGCGGCAGGGGAGGGGGAAACATTCAGTACTTC. This encodes CASSQRGRGGGNIQYF.

The chain employs TRBV7-2 and TRBJ2-1; 12 bases map to TRBD2. The CDR3 is 14 amino acids. V dropped 2 bases and J dropped 9; count of bases not matched to a gene: 2. Germline assignment: CDR1 SGHTA and CDR2 FQGNSA. The CDR3 protein is CASSLTSGRPEQFF. Here the CDR3 DNA reads TGTGCCAGCAGCTTAACTAGCGGGAGGCCTGAGCAGTTCTTC.

The J gene is TRBJ2-7, the V gene TRBV4-2; 9 bases are a match to TRBD2. Losses at the gene ends were 5 bases for V and 0 bases for J; bases not matched to a gene: 5. Germline CDR1 is LGHNA and CDR2 is YNFKEQ. CDR3 size: 15 residues. The CDR3 DNA sequence: TGTGCCAGCAGCAGCGCTAGCGGGGCCTCCTACGAGCAGTACTTC. It translates to CASSSASGASYEQYF.

The rearrangement links TRBV19 to TRBJ2-7; 7 bases are shared with TRBD1. With 5 bases clipped from V and 4 bases from J, the junction kept 14 bases outside the gene matches. The CDR3 has 16 residues. Germline CDR1 and CDR2: LNHDA and SQIVND (reference sequence). CDR3 DNA: TGTGCCAGTAGTCAGTGGGCCGGGACAGCGACGTACGAGCAGTACTTC. It codes for CASSQWAGTATYEQYF.

The table lists this clone with a few counts. The chain links TRBV6-2 or TRBV6-3 to TRBJ2-7; D is possibly TRBD2 (6 bases). V was trimmed by 2 bases and J by 3 bases, leaving 8 bases between them. The CDR3 consists of 13 residues. Germline V gene sequence: CDR1 MNHEY, CDR2 SVGEGT. The CDR3 protein is CASSYERVYEQYF. In DNA form, the CDR3 reads TGTGCCAGCAGTTACGAGCGGGTCTACGAGCAGTACTTC.

The V and J genes are TRBV7-2 and TRBJ2-1, with a possible D match to TRBD1 (6 bases). V lost 6 bases and J lost 4, with 16 bases in between. The V gene's germline CDR1 is SGHTA and CDR2 FQGNSA. CDR3 length: 15 amino acids. Here the CDR3 DNA reads TGTGCCAGCAGTTCAATCGGGACAAGTTACAATGAGCAGTTCTTC. This gives the protein CASSSIGTSYNEQFF.

The genes are TRBV4-3 and TRBJ2-7; 10 bases line up with TRBD2. Germline CDR1 and CDR2: LGHNA and YSLEER. This CDR3 spans 17 amino acids. J was trimmed by 7 bases and V by 0 bases; bases with no gene match: 12. The DNA for the CDR3 is TGCGCCAGCAGCCAAGAAAGAGGCGCTAGCGGGAGTCAGGAGCAGTACTTC. This encodes CASSQERGASGSQEQYF.

This chain uses TRBV6-5 with TRBJ2-7; D is unresolved. V lost 7 bases and J lost 0, with 13 bases in between. Germline values: CDR1 MNHEY, CDR2 SVGAGI. This CDR3 comprises 14 residues. CDR3 bases: TGTGCCAGCACCTATATTCAGCGCTCCTACGAGCAGTACTTC. Translating it yields CASTYIQRSYEQYF.

This chain links TRBV19 with TRBJ1-2, with a possible D match to TRBD1 (5 bases). Germline assignment: CDR1 LNHDA and CDR2 SQIVND (reference sequence). This CDR3 has 11 amino acids. The V end was cut by 11 bases, the J end by 3 bases, with 10 bases between. CDR3 in amino acids: CAGWGDYGYTF. The CDR3 DNA is TGTGCCGGCTGGGGGGACTATGGCTACACCTTC.

The table lists this clone with a few counts. The rearrangement uses TRBV6-5 and TRBJ2-5; possibly TRBD1 for D (6 bases). V lost 1 base and J 4 bases, leaving 10 bases between the germline ends. Germline CDR1 MNHEY, CDR2 SVGAGI. This CDR3 is built from 14 residues. CDR3 sequence reads: CASSYWAGVETQYF. CDR3 DNA sequence: TGTGCCAGCAGTTACTGGGCAGGGGTAGAGACCCAGTACTTC.

The J gene is TRBJ1-2, the V gene TRBV30; a weak D match, TRBD1 (5 bases). This CDR3 spans 12 amino acids. The germline V gene encodes CDR1 GTSNPN and CDR2 SVGIG (reference sequence). The V and J ends lost 3 bases and 5 bases respectively, with 10 bases between them. The CDR3 loop reads CAWRAGGYGYTF. The CDR3 coding sequence is TGTGCCTGGAGGGCCGGGGGTTATGGCTACACCTTC.

V is TRBV4-1 and J is TRBJ2-5, with D unresolved. CDR1 is MGHRA, CDR2 YSYEKL, per germline. The CDR3 runs 17 residues. V was trimmed by 1 base and J by 2 bases, leaving 17 bases between them. The CDR3 sequence: CASSQGLGDQAQETQYF. The CDR3 DNA reads TGCGCCAGCAGCCAAGGGCTGGGCGATCAAGCACAAGAGACCCAGTACTTC.

The chain combines TRBV18 with TRBJ1-6; 8 nucleotides agree with TRBD1. The CDR3 sequence is 15 residues long. V lost 5 bases, J lost 10 bases, and 10 bases stayed unmatched. Germline V gene lookup returns CDR1 KGHSH and CDR2 LQKENI. The chain's CDR3 is CASSTSGGQGSPLHF. The CDR3 DNA reads as TGTGCCAGCTCAACTTCAGGGGGCCAGGGATCACCCCTCCACTTT.

The CDR3 bases are TGTGCCAGCTCACCACCGGAGGGACAGGGTCTTTACTATGGCTACACCTTC. Amino acid sequence: CASSPPEGQGLYYGYTF. The rearrangement joins TRBV18 to TRBJ1-2, with 9 bases aligning to TRBD1. Germline lookup yields CDR1 KGHSH and CDR2 LQKENI. This CDR3 contains 17 residues. J lost 3 bases, V lost 0 bases, and 8 bases had no gene match.